The present entry profiles one T cell receptor (beta chain) with its context. Its binding antigen is unknown. One base away there is no much larger clone; base qualities are not given. The immunoSEQ Assay, a bias-controlled multiplex PCR, was used to amplify TCRbeta CDR3 regions from genomic DNA. Turning to the authors' computational methods: The number of nucleated cells in each sample was estimated by amplification of reference gene primers within the assay. Sequence reads were collapsed and filtered to measure the absolute abundance of every unique TCRbeta CDR3 rearrangement. For each sample, productive Simpson clonality was calculated as the square root of Simpson's diversity index over productive rearrangements. Here the immuneACCESS table is served through TCRdb, limited to in-frame sequences with V and J called. Missing clones are a known gap in these copies; in checked studies unresolved V genes cover under half, and the rest lacks a known reason. V and J calls and clone size come straight from that table; D and trimming were deduced from the DNA. The table for this sample lists roughly 250,000 clones; around nine tenths of them were counted only once. About 9.2% of the sample is taken by the ten largest.

Another Seattle source contributed samples from volunteer blood donors who had recovered from COVID-19. Whole blood was collected in K2EDTA tubes by collaborating institutions according to the institutions' own protocols. For TCRbeta analysis, collaborators shipped samples as frozen whole blood, isolated PBMCs, or DNA extracted from either of those sample types. The data were taken from a study of blood T cell repertoires in COVID-19 (dated by TCRdb to the early 2020s). For context, the study as a whole: Collaborator samples came from the United States, Italy and Spain and covered acute and convalescent phases of COVID-19. The prospective study material was composed of cDNA or gDNA derived from T cells, B-cell-depleted T cells, or PBMCs. Deeply sampled blood TCRbeta repertoires from subjects exposed to, actively infected with, or recovered from COVID-19 were included in the dataset. A freely available public database, intended as a resource for researchers studying the immune response to SARS-CoV-2, is where the repertoires were released. Samples were obtained from the ongoing ImmuneRACE study (first 160 participants) and from approximately 1,200 subjects provided by 6 global collaborators. Sample metadata almost always included a de-identified subject ID, COVID-19 status, age in years and sex. Where HLA class I and class II types were available, the types were taken from metadata supplied by the sample provider, not from assay-based typing.

The V and J ends are trimmed by 0 bases and 5 bases, leaving 17 bases between them. The CDR3, cysteine through phenylalanine, is 17 amino acids long. Just CDR3 DNA is preserved here, 51 bases in frame from base 1. The germline V gene gives CDR1 as SGHRS and CDR2 as YFSETQ. What the authors observed across the whole study: How much clinical and demographic metadata was included differed by source and by participant, and the metadata was provided uncurated.

The TCR originated in a man in his forties who had recovered from COVID-19. The sample was peripheral blood. Rearrangement joined TRBV5-1 to TRBJ1-4; the D gene is possibly TRBD1, with 6 bases matching. The DNA sequence is TGCGCCAGCAGCTTGGGATTGTTTGGGGGCGCGAATGAAAAACTGTTTTTT. Its product reads: CASSLGLFGGANEKLFF.